Below are 20 T cell receptor beta chains sequenced from a single sample in a study of cytomegalovirus exposure and HLA in healthy donors. The PCR had 60 Vbeta and 13 Jbeta primers. Generated by immunoSEQ multiplex PCR, the TCRdb table keeps only in-frame clones and is missing some. The sample holds about 150,000 clones, about two thirds seen once. Sequencing used PBMCs. These receptor sequences come from a woman aged 35 to 49 in good health and CMV-seronegative.

This clone was counted a single time. The CDR3 here is CASSSRHPSYGYTF. The CDR3 coding sequence is TGCGCCAGCAGCTCCCGACACCCGAGCTATGGCTACACCTTC. The chain couples TRBV5-1 to TRBJ1-2; no definite D call. The germline V gene has CDR1 SGHRS and CDR2 YFSETQ. This CDR3 comprises 14 residues. V lost 3 bases to trimming and J lost 4 bases, with 13 bases between them.

This chain connects TRBV2 to TRBJ1-6, with TRBD1 as a possible D gene (6 bases). The CDR3 runs 15 residues. V was cut by 6 bases and J by 7 bases, with 16 bases left in between. In germline, CDR1 is SNHLY, CDR2 FYNNEI. The CDR3 nucleotides are TGTGCCAGCAGCATCACGGACAGTCGGAATTCACCCCTCCACTTT. Protein product: CASSITDSRNSPLHF.

This chain links TRBV7-3 with TRBJ2-1, with 7 positions matching TRBD2. Germline V lookup: CDR1 SGHTA, CDR2 FQGTGA. Trimming removed 5 bases from V and 8 bases from J; junction bases left unmatched: 6. This CDR3 spans 13 amino acids. CDR3 loop: CASSQAGRDEQFF. CDR3 nucleotides: TGTGCCAGCAGCCAAGCGGGGAGGGATGAGCAGTTCTTC.

The gene calls are TRBV2 and TRBJ2-7; 7 positions agree with TRBD1. Per the germline V gene, CDR1 is SNHLY and CDR2 is FYNNEI. The CDR3 is 15 amino acids. The trim removed 6 bases at V and 0 bases at J, leaving 8 bases unmatched. The CDR3 bases are TGTGCCAGCAGGGGGACAGCCTTTAACTCCTACGAGCAGTACTTC. Translated, it gives CASRGTAFNSYEQYF.

This sequence joins TRBV7-2 and TRBJ1-2; 7 bases agree with TRBD1. CDR3 size: 14 residues. Losses at the gene ends were 5 bases for V and 3 bases for J; bases not matched to a gene: 6. Per the germline V gene, CDR1 is SGHTA and CDR2 is FQGNSA. CDR3 in DNA: TGTGCCAGCAGCCGAAGACAGGGCGACTATGGCTACACCTTC. Translation gives CASSRRQGDYGYTF.

This clone was counted only a few times. V is TRBV7-8 and J is TRBJ1-5, with 7 bases that match TRBD1. Unmatched junction bases numbered 8, after V lost 6 bases and J lost 3 bases. This CDR3 spans 15 amino acids. In germline, CDR1 is SGHVS, CDR2 FQNEAQ. CDR3 DNA: TGTGCCAGCAGTCTCAGGACAGGCTCCAATCAGCCCCAGCATTTT. It codes for CASSLRTGSNQPQHF. Filled out from reference TRBV7-8 and TRBJ1-5, the complete variable domain reads GAGVSQSPRYKVAKRGQDVALRCDPISGHVSLFWYQQALGQGPEFLTYFQNEAQLDKSGLPSDRFFAERPEGSVSTLKIQRTQQEDSAVYLCASSLRTGSNQPQHFGDGTRLSIL.

This clone was picked up a small number of times. The genes are TRBV7-9 and TRBJ2-7; D uncertain. Trimming stripped 2 bases from V and 2 bases from J, with 10 bases between. The CDR3 has 14 residues. Germline values: CDR1 SEHNR, CDR2 FQNEAQ (reference sequence). CDR3 sequence: CASSLTRKPYEQYF. The DNA of the CDR3 is TGTGCCAGCAGCTTAACGAGGAAACCCTACGAGCAGTACTTC.

This clone has a single count. This chain connects TRBV6-1 to TRBJ1-5; 8 bases fit TRBD1. Germline V gene data show CDR1 as MNHNS and CDR2 as SASEGT. The CDR3 is 12 amino acids. V gave up 11 bases and J gave up 7 bases; unmatched junction bases: 7. DNA of the CDR3: TGTGCCGGAGGGACAGGTCAGCAGCCCCAGCATTTT. Protein sequence: CAGGTGQQPQHF.

Here the CDR3 DNA reads TGTGCCAGCAGCTTAGATCTAGGTGCCGGACAGAGGTACAATGAGCAGTTCTTC. Its translation: CASSLDLGAGQRYNEQFF. J is TRBJ2-1 and V is TRBV11-3; possibly TRBD1 for D (6 bases). The CDR3 is 18 amino acids. The V gene's germline CDR1 is SGHNT and CDR2 YENEEA. Trimming took off 0 bases at V and 4 bases at J, with 19 bases between the two ends.

V usage is TRBV18 and J usage is TRBJ1-5; a possible D gene is TRBD1 (5 bases). The V gene's germline CDR1 is KGHSH and CDR2 LQKENI. The CDR3 covers 16 residues. V lost 3 bases, J lost 2 bases, and 14 bases lay in between. The CDR3 reads CASSPLNSRGNQPQHF. The CDR3 DNA reads as TGTGCCAGCTCACCTCTTAACAGCAGGGGCAATCAGCCCCAGCATTTT. The whole variable domain, filled in from reference TRBV18 and TRBJ1-5, reads NAGVMQNPRHLVRRRGQEARLRCSPMKGHSHVYWYRQLPEEGLKFMVYLQKENIIDESGMPKERFSAEFPKEGPSILRIQQVVRGDSAAYFCASSPLNSRGNQPQHFGDGTRLSIL.

The V call is TRBV5-1, the J call TRBJ2-7; tentatively, D is TRBD2 (5 bases). The V end was cut by 4 bases, the J end by 0 bases, with 17 bases between. Germline CDR1 reads SGHRS; CDR2 reads YFSETQ. The CDR3 length is 16 residues. The CDR3 DNA follows: TGCGCCAGCAGCCCGGGGATCGGATTCAGCTCCTACGAGCAGTACTTC. This encodes CASSPGIGFSSYEQYF.

This clone turned up a few times. V usage is TRBV19 and J usage is TRBJ1-1; 8 nucleotides match TRBD1. Trimming cost V 4 bases and J 10 bases; bases outside gene matches: 8. CDR1 is LNHDA, CDR2 SQIVND, per germline (reference sequence). The CDR3 has 13 amino acids. The CDR3 is CASSTGQALVAFF. For the CDR3, the DNA is TGTGCCAGTAGTACGGGACAGGCTCTCGTAGCTTTCTTT.

The chain combines TRBV6-6 with TRBJ2-1; D gene unclear. V shed 5 bases and J shed 3 bases, with 14 bases lying between them. The CDR3 has 15 amino acids. Germline V gene data show CDR1 as MNHNY and CDR2 as SVGAGI (reference sequence). Written as DNA, the CDR3 is TGTGCCAGCAGTCTCGGGTCCTATCTCTACAATGAGCAGTTCTTC. Its translation: CASSLGSYLYNEQFF.

This clone was found once. J is TRBJ1-2 and V is TRBV4-2; a weak D match, TRBD1 (5 bases). This CDR3 has 16 amino acids. Per the germline V gene, CDR1 is LGHNA and CDR2 is YNFKEQ. Trimming removed 0 bases from V and 5 bases from J, with 16 bases in between. The chain's CDR3 is CASSQEARVGGYGYTF. For the CDR3, the DNA is TGTGCCAGCAGCCAAGAGGCCAGGGTCGGGGGATATGGCTACACCTTC.

This clone has a handful of counts. The V and J genes are TRBV19 and TRBJ1-5; D might be TRBD1 (5 bases). Germline assignment: CDR1 LNHDA and CDR2 SQIVND (reference sequence). This CDR3 is built from 13 residues. The ends were cut back, 7 bases at V and 6 bases at J, with 13 bases in the middle. The CDR3 loop is CASNPGLTQPQHF. The CDR3 DNA follows: TGTGCCAGTAACCCGGGACTCACTCAGCCCCAGCATTTT.

The chain links TRBV27 to TRBJ2-7; D call uncertain. Trimming stripped 3 bases from V and 4 bases from J, with 13 bases between. The CDR3 consists of 14 residues. In germline, CDR1 is MNHEY, CDR2 SMNVEV (reference sequence). Here the CDR3 reads CASSFSRTLYEQYF. CDR3 DNA sequence: TGTGCCAGCAGTTTTTCCCGCACTCTATACGAGCAGTACTTC.

The chain is built from TRBV6-6 and TRBJ1-1; D is uncertain. The CDR3 loop spans 16 amino acids. Germline assignment: CDR1 MNHNY and CDR2 SVGAGI (reference sequence). V lost 4 bases to trimming and J lost 0 bases, with 15 bases between them. CDR3 sequence (DNA): TGTGCCAGCAGTTTAGGGCAGCGGGTGGTGAACACTGAAGCTTTCTTT. Protein sequence: CASSLGQRVVNTEAFF.

This clone was observed a few times. The V and J genes are TRBV27 and TRBJ1-5; tentative D call: TRBD1 (6 bases). This CDR3 region has 15 residues. Germline-derived CDR1 and CDR2 are MNHEY and SMNVEV (reference sequence). The V end lost 2 bases, the J end lost 2 bases, and 10 bases lay between the germline ends. The CDR3 coding sequence is TGTGCCAGCAGTTTAGTTGGACAGCGCAATCAGCCCCAGCATTTT. Its translation: CASSLVGQRNQPQHF.

V and J are TRBV27 and TRBJ1-1; 7 positions agree with TRBD1. This CDR3 region has 14 residues. CDR1 and CDR2 from the germline V gene are MNHEY and SMNVEV (reference sequence). J gave up 7 bases and V 2 bases, and 7 bases lay outside the gene matches. CDR3 nucleotide sequence: TGTGCCAGCAGTTTAGTGGGACAGTTTAATGAAGCTTTCTTT. Protein: CASSLVGQFNEAFF.

The CDR3 coding sequence is TGTGCCAGCACCTCGATTGGCCGGGACAGGGGGCGCCAGGCCGGGGAGCTGTTTTTT. The encoded protein is CASTSIGRDRGRQAGELFF. The chain carries TRBV11-1 and TRBJ2-2; TRBD1 matches 12 bases. CDR1 and CDR2 (germline): SGHAT, FQDESV (reference sequence). This CDR3 is built from 19 residues. The V segment lost 7 bases and the J segment 6 bases; nucleotides outside the gene matches: 18. Combining the CDR3 with reference TRBV11-1 and TRBJ2-2 gives the whole variable domain EAEVAQSPRYKITEKSQAVAFWCDPISGHATLYWYRQILGQGPELLVQFQDESVVDDSQLPKDRFSAERLKGVDSTLKIQPAELGDSAMYLCASTSIGRDRGRQAGELFFGEGSRLTVL.